One sample yielded the 20 T cell receptor beta chains listed below, sequenced in a study of blood T cell repertoires in COVID-19. The repertoire was sequenced with immunoSEQ multiplex PCR; TCRdb's copy has only in-frame clones and lacks some. The sample contains under 450,000 clones, approximately 93% of which appear only once. The sequencing sample was made of PBMCs or T cells enriched from blood (not recorded which). These receptors originate from a woman between 40 and 55 years old who had been exposed to COVID-19.

The J gene is TRBJ1-2, the V gene TRBV10-3; D perhaps matches TRBD1 (5 bases). V lost 3 bases and J 2 bases, leaving 10 bases between the germline ends. The CDR3 has 14 residues. Germline V CDR1 and CDR2: ENHRY, SYGVKD. The CDR3 is CAISEGEANYGYTF. The CDR3 DNA reads as TGTGCCATCAGTGAAGGGGAGGCGAACTATGGCTACACCTTC.

This clone was seen only once. V and J are TRBV30 and TRBJ2-3; D unclear. V lost 2 bases and J 3 bases, leaving 12 bases between the germline ends. The CDR3 spans 14 residues. The germline CDR1 and CDR2 sequences are GTSNPN and SVGIG (reference sequence). The CDR3 is CAWSFISTTDTQYF. CDR3 nucleotide sequence: TGTGCCTGGAGTTTTATCAGTACGACAGATACGCAGTATTTT.

This clone was detected once. The same CDR3 arises from other DNA sequences in this sample as well. The chain links TRBV29-1 to TRBJ1-1; unclear D gene. CDR1 SQVTM and CDR2 ANQGSEA come from the germline V gene. The CDR3 has 12 amino acids. Trimming shortened V by 1 base and J by 1 base, and 4 bases separated the two germline ends. The CDR3 coding sequence is TGCAGCGTTGAAGGAGGGAACACTGAAGCTTTCTTT. Amino acid sequence: CSVEGGNTEAFF.

V and J are TRBV3-1 (or the pseudogene TRBV3-2) and TRBJ2-7; D is perhaps TRBD1 (6 bases). V was shortened by 3 bases and J by 6 bases, with 15 bases between the two germline ends. The CDR3 consists of 14 residues. Germline lookup yields CDR1 LGHDT and CDR2 YNNKEL (reference sequence). The CDR3 DNA is TGTGCCAGCAGCCATTTAACAGGGAAGGGCGAGCAGTACTTC. It encodes CASSHLTGKGEQYF.

This sequence joins TRBV19 and TRBJ1-3; D remains ambiguous. V lost 7 bases, J lost 4 bases, and 11 bases lay in between. Per germline, CDR1 LNHDA and CDR2 SQIVND (reference sequence). The CDR3 extends over 13 amino acids. In DNA, the CDR3 is TGTGCCAGTAAGTTAACGGGAGGAAACACCATATATTTT. Encoded protein: CASKLTGGNTIYF.

This clone was seen only a few times. This chain uses TRBV6-5 with TRBJ1-4, with unresolved D. Germline values: CDR1 MNHEY, CDR2 SVGAGI. V was cut by 6 bases and J by 5 bases, with 7 bases left in between. The CDR3 sequence is 12 residues long. CDR3 DNA sequence: TGTGCCAGCAGACACCCAAATGAAAAACTGTTTTTT. It yields the protein CASRHPNEKLFF.

The rearrangement joins TRBV3-1 (or the pseudogene TRBV3-2) to TRBJ1-2; maybe TRBD1 (5 bases). V shed 5 bases and J shed 1 base, with 11 bases lying between them. Germline values: CDR1 LGHDT, CDR2 YNNKEL (reference sequence). The CDR3 loop spans 14 amino acids. CDR3 coding DNA: TGTGCCAGCAGCAGGGGCGGGGGTAACTATGGCTACACCTTC. It specifies CASSRGGGNYGYTF.

The V gene is TRBV7-9, the J gene TRBJ1-5, with D possibly TRBD1 on 5 matching bases. Deletions cut 3 bases from V and 7 bases from J, with 13 bases between. Germline V CDR1 and CDR2: SEHNR, FQNEAQ (reference sequence). The CDR3 consists of 14 residues. CDR3 residues: CASSFAGFKQPQHF. The CDR3 DNA reads as TGTGCCAGCAGCTTCGCAGGGTTCAAACAGCCCCAGCATTTT.

This chain joins TRBV5-4 and TRBJ2-3; D not resolved. Trimming removed 3 bases at V and 2 bases at J, with 4 bases between. Germline lookup yields CDR1 SGHNT and CDR2 YYREEE (reference sequence). This CDR3 has 12 amino acids. As DNA, the CDR3 is TGTGCCAGCAGCTCCTACACAGATACGCAGTATTTT. Protein product: CASSSYTDTQYF.

The chain has TRBV5-1 and TRBJ1-1; no definite D call. V was trimmed by 0 bases and J by 2 bases, leaving 14 bases between them. Germline V gives CDR1 SGHRS, CDR2 YFSETQ. CDR3 length: 16 residues. The CDR3 DNA follows: TGCGCCAGCAGCTTGGGACTTTCGTATCTTAACACTGAAGCTTTCTTT. This gives the protein CASSLGLSYLNTEAFF.

This chain joins TRBV5-1 and TRBJ1-2; 7 bases agree with TRBD1. Germline assignment: CDR1 SGHRS and CDR2 YFSETQ. V shed 7 bases, J shed 6 bases, and the junction held 9 bases outside the gene matches. The CDR3 spans 13 residues. This CDR3 reads CASAPTGINGYTF. In DNA form, the CDR3 reads TGCGCCAGCGCCCCGACAGGGATTAATGGCTACACCTTC.

The rearrangement links TRBV3-1 (or the pseudogene TRBV3-2) to TRBJ2-1; D is unclear. CDR1 and CDR2 (germline): LGHDT, YNNKEL (reference sequence). Trimming took off 2 bases at V and 5 bases at J, with 13 bases between the two ends. The CDR3 runs 15 residues. The CDR3 DNA reads TGTGCCAGCAGCCAATACGTGCTAAGCCACAATGAGCAGTTCTTC. Protein sequence: CASSQYVLSHNEQFF.

A single count supports this clone. The chain has TRBV20-1 and TRBJ1-2; D is unresolved. V dropped 3 bases and J dropped 4 bases, with 12 bases sitting between them. Germline values: CDR1 DFQATT, CDR2 SNEGSKA (reference sequence). CDR3 length: 13 residues. The CDR3 reads CSASPSLGYGYTF. CDR3 DNA sequence: TGCAGTGCTAGTCCCTCCCTAGGCTATGGCTACACCTTC.

V is TRBV11-3 and J is TRBJ2-3; a possible D gene is TRBD1 (6 bases). The length of the CDR3 is 16 residues. V was pared by 0 bases and J by 3 bases, with 13 bases between. CDR1 and CDR2 from the germline V gene are SGHNT and YENEEA. CDR3 region: CASSLDGRGSTDTQYF. CDR3 nucleotides: TGTGCCAGCAGCTTAGACGGCAGGGGTTCGACAGATACGCAGTATTTT.

The V gene is TRBV7-9, the J gene TRBJ2-3; 7 bases agree with TRBD2. There are 15 residues in the CDR3. The junction had 7 bases not matched to a gene; V was cut back by 2 bases and J by 5 bases. Germline lookup yields CDR1 SEHNR and CDR2 FQNEAQ (reference sequence). The CDR3 DNA follows: TGTGCCAGCAGCTTATTAGCGGGTATGGGAGATACGCAGTATTTT. Its protein is CASSLLAGMGDTQYF.

The chain couples TRBV19 to TRBJ1-6; 9 nucleotides match TRBD1. After removal of 3 bases from V and 7 bases from J, the junction contained 7 bases not matched to a gene. The germline V gene encodes CDR1 LNHDA and CDR2 SQIVND (reference sequence). CDR3 length equals 16 residues. The CDR3 sequence is CASSISGQGPNSPLHF. Here the CDR3 DNA reads TGTGCCAGTAGTATTTCGGGACAGGGACCCAATTCACCCCTCCACTTT.

This clone has only one observation. The chain couples TRBV29-1 to TRBJ2-3; 7 bases line up with TRBD2. Germline V gives CDR1 SQVTM, CDR2 ANQGSEA. The CDR3 sequence is 13 residues long. The CDR3 protein is CRAASGLTDTQYF. CDR3 in DNA: TGCAGGGCGGCTAGCGGCCTCACAGATACGCAGTATTTT.

The rearrangement uses TRBV10-1 and TRBJ2-3; D might be TRBD2 (6 bases). The germline V gene has CDR1 WNHNN and CDR2 SYGVQD (reference sequence). Deletions cut 4 bases from V and 0 bases from J, with 11 bases between. The CDR3 has 15 amino acids. The CDR3 loop is CASSGFGTSTDTQYF. The CDR3 coding sequence is TGCGCCAGCAGTGGTTTCGGGACTAGCACAGATACGCAGTATTTT.

Concerning this clone: Other DNA variants within this sample encode the same CDR3. V is TRBV19 and J is TRBJ1-5, with 7 nucleotides matching TRBD1. V dropped 1 base and J dropped 3; count of bases not matched to a gene: 6. CDR1 LNHDA and CDR2 SQIVND come from the germline V gene (reference sequence). The CDR3 loop spans 16 amino acids. The CDR3 DNA reads TGTGCCAGTAGTATAGTAGGAGACAGGGACAATCAGCCCCAGCATTTT. It specifies CASSIVGDRDNQPQHF.

Comments on this clone: Different DNA sequences within this sample yield the same CDR3. The V call is TRBV19, the J call TRBJ1-5; 10 bases agree with TRBD1. Germline assignment: CDR1 LNHDA and CDR2 SQIVND (reference sequence). The junction had 3 bases not matched to a gene; V was cut back by 3 bases and J by 7 bases. The CDR3 covers 14 residues. The DNA for the CDR3 is TGTGCCAGTAGTATTCGGGACAGGGGACAGCCCCAGCATTTT. Its translation: CASSIRDRGQPQHF.